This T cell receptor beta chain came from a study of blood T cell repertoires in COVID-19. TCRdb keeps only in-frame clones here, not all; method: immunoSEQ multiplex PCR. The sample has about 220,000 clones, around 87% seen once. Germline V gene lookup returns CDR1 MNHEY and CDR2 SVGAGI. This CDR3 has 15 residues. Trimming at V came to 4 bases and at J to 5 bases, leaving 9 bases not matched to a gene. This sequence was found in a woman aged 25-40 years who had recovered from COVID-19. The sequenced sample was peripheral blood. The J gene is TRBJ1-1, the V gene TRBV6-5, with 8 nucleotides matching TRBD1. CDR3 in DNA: TGTGCCAGCAGTTCCCAGGACAGGGTAGTAACTGAAGCTTTCTTT. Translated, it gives CASSSQDRVVTEAFF.